This passage covers 28 T cell receptor beta chains from one sample sequenced in a study of T cell responses to AZD1222 COVID-19 vaccine. Clones were read by immunoSEQ multiplex PCR, and TCRdb kept only the in-frame ones, dropping some. The sample lists approximately 130,000 clones, 93% occurring once. The specimen comprised peripheral blood, sampled on day 0 of AZD1222 vaccination. The receptors were gathered from an adult in good health.

The rearrangement uses TRBV7-9 and TRBJ2-2; 10 bases fit TRBD2. This CDR3 has 16 amino acids. V dropped 5 bases and J dropped 3; count of bases not matched to a gene: 6. Germline V gives CDR1 SEHNR, CDR2 FQNEAQ (reference sequence). CDR3 in amino acids: CASSPTGLADTGELFF. The CDR3 bases are TGTGCCAGCAGCCCCACCGGACTAGCGGACACCGGGGAGCTGTTTTTT.

A few counts support this clone. The V gene is TRBV24-1, the J gene TRBJ2-3; D is unresolved. The germline CDR1 and CDR2 sequences are KGHDR and SFDVKD. This CDR3 is 14 amino acids long. V dropped 6 bases and J dropped 0 bases, with 9 bases sitting between them. The CDR3 region is CATSPGDSTDTQYF. The CDR3, as DNA: TGTGCCACCAGTCCCGGAGACAGCACAGATACGCAGTATTTT.

The chain employs TRBV19 and TRBJ1-5, with D possibly TRBD1 on 5 matching bases. This CDR3 spans 15 amino acids. The germline CDR1 and CDR2 sequences are LNHDA and SQIVND (reference sequence). V was cut by 4 bases and J by 0 bases, with 10 bases left in between. CDR3 sequence: CASSTRDGSNQPQHF. CDR3 bases: TGTGCCAGTAGTACCCGGGACGGTAGCAATCAGCCCCAGCATTTT. Complete variable domain (other parts from reference TRBV19 and TRBJ1-5): DGGITQSPKYLFRKEGQNVTLSCEQNLNHDAMYWYRQDPGQGLRLIYYSQIVNDFQKGDIAEGYSVSREKKESFPLTVTSAQKNPTAFYLCASSTRDGSNQPQHFGDGTRLSIL.

The V and J genes are TRBV10-3 and TRBJ2-7; 8 positions match TRBD1. Trimming removed 2 bases from V and 2 bases from J; junction bases left unmatched: 2. Per the germline V gene, CDR1 is ENHRY and CDR2 is SYGVKD. The CDR3 extends over 14 amino acids. The CDR3 protein is CAISEGQGTYEQYF. DNA of the CDR3: TGTGCCATCAGTGAGGGACAGGGCACCTACGAGCAGTACTTC.

V and J are TRBV19 and TRBJ1-3; D not resolved. This CDR3 region has 17 residues. The V end was cut by 6 bases, the J end by 0 bases, with 18 bases between. The germline V gene encodes CDR1 LNHDA and CDR2 SQIVND (reference sequence). DNA for the CDR3: TGTGCCAGTAGCCCCGTGAGTAGACATTACTCTGGAAACACCATATATTTT. It encodes CASSPVSRHYSGNTIYF.

V is TRBV5-6 and J is TRBJ2-4; the D gene is possibly TRBD1 (5 bases). Trimming took 1 base from V and 7 from J, leaving 15 bases between them. Germline loops: CDR1 SGHDT, CDR2 YYEEEE. This CDR3 is built from 15 residues. DNA of the CDR3: TGTGCCAGCAGCTTGTTTGACAGTGCTTTGAACATTCAGTACTTC. This sequence encodes CASSLFDSALNIQYF. The full variable domain, completed using reference TRBV5-6 and TRBJ2-4, is DAGVTQSPTHLIKTRGQQVTLRCSPKSGHDTVSWYQQALGQGPQFIFQYYEEEERQRGNFPDRFSGHQFPNYSSELNVNALLLGDSALYLCASSLFDSALNIQYFGAGTRLSVL.

CDR3 nucleotides: TGTGCCAGTAGTCCCCGGGCGACAGGGGTCTCTCGCTATGGCTACACCTTC. It is translated as CASSPRATGVSRYGYTF. The chain is built from TRBV19 and TRBJ1-2; TRBD1 matches 8 bases. The V gene's germline CDR1 is LNHDA and CDR2 SQIVND (reference sequence). V lost 5 bases and J lost 4; bases outside the gene matches: 15. The CDR3 totals 17 residues.

This clone was detected once. This sequence joins TRBV28 and TRBJ2-1; D is ambiguous. The CDR3 totals 15 residues. V lost 7 bases and J 5 bases, leaving 18 bases between the germline ends. Germline CDR1 reads MDHEN; CDR2 reads SYDVKM. CDR3 coding DNA: TGTGCCAGCACCCATCCCACGGGTGGGGACAATGAGCAGTTCTTC. Protein sequence: CASTHPTGGDNEQFF.

J is TRBJ1-2 and V is TRBV24-1; D perhaps matches TRBD1 (5 bases). Germline lookup yields CDR1 KGHDR and CDR2 SFDVKD. V gave up 6 bases and J gave up 1 base, with 23 bases separating them. CDR3 length: 18 residues. The CDR3 DNA follows: TGTGCCACCAGTAGGGGACCGAATAGAGAGGGAAATAACTATGGCTACACCTTC. Its protein product is CATSRGPNREGNNYGYTF.

This clone was seen just once. The chain has TRBV7-9 and TRBJ1-5; tentatively, D is TRBD1 (5 bases). This CDR3 spans 15 amino acids. The germline V gene encodes CDR1 SEHNR and CDR2 FQNEAQ (reference sequence). V dropped 0 bases and J dropped 5 bases, with 11 bases sitting between them. CDR3 in DNA: TGTGCCAGCAGCTTAGCGGTGCCGGGGGATCAGCCCCAGCATTTT. It translates to CASSLAVPGDQPQHF.

The rearrangement uses TRBV28 and TRBJ1-2; D possibly corresponds to TRBD1 (6 bases). Germline CDR1 reads MDHEN; CDR2 reads SYDVKM. Trimming cost V 4 bases and J 4 bases, with 13 bases left between them. There are 14 residues in the CDR3. CDR3: CASSSPQGTYGYTF. As DNA, the CDR3 is TGTGCCAGCAGTTCCCCTCAGGGGACCTATGGCTACACCTTC.

In its sample, this clone was seen a few times. V gene TRBV20-1 combines with J gene TRBJ2-7, with a possible D match to TRBD2 (6 bases). Trimming took 4 bases from V and 7 from J, leaving 11 bases between them. The germline CDR1 and CDR2 sequences are DFQATT and SNEGSKA (reference sequence). This CDR3 has 11 residues. CDR3 nucleotides: TGCAGTGCTAAAGGGGCGGGGGAGCAGTACTTC. It is translated as CSAKGAGEQYF.

This clone occurred once. The chain combines TRBV12-5 with TRBJ1-1; possible D gene TRBD1, 6 bases. V was pared by 5 bases and J by 7 bases, with 11 bases between. The CDR3 contains 12 residues. Germline values: CDR1 LGHNT, CDR2 FRNRAP. This CDR3 is CASGEQGGEAFF. The CDR3 DNA follows: TGTGCTAGTGGTGAACAGGGCGGTGAAGCTTTCTTT.

The chain uses TRBV7-2 and TRBJ2-3, with D perhaps TRBD1 (6 bases). Trimming left V 0 bases short and J 0 bases short, with 7 bases between. CDR3 length equals 15 residues. Looked up from germline, CDR1 is SGHTA and CDR2 is FQGNSA. The CDR3, as DNA: TGTGCCAGCAGCTTAGCTCAGGGGAGCACAGATACGCAGTATTTT. This gives the protein CASSLAQGSTDTQYF. The variable domain in full, with the rest retrieved from reference TRBV7-2 and TRBJ2-3, is GAGVSQSPSNKVTEKGKDVELRCDPISGHTALYWYRQSLGQGLEFLIYFQGNSAPDKSGLPSDRFSAERTGGSVSTLTIQRTQQEDSAVYLCASSLAQGSTDTQYFGPGTRLTVL.

This rearrangement joins TRBV10-3 to TRBJ1-3; TRBD1 agrees at 10 bases. Germline V gene sequence: CDR1 ENHRY, CDR2 SYGVKD. The CDR3 runs 15 residues. V lost 6 bases to trimming and J lost 3 bases; unmatched junction nucleotides: 5. This CDR3 is CAISLGQGSGNTIYF. DNA of the CDR3: TGTGCCATCAGCTTGGGACAGGGGAGTGGAAACACCATATATTTT.

This sequence joins TRBV5-5 and TRBJ1-1, with D uncertain. V was cut by 1 base and J by 1 base, with 11 bases left in between. The CDR3 has 15 residues. Germline V gene data show CDR1 as SGHKS and CDR2 as YYEKEE (reference sequence). In nucleotides, the CDR3 is TGTGCCAGCAGCTTGCGCGGGATGTCGAACACTGAAGCTTTCTTT. Amino acid sequence: CASSLRGMSNTEAFF.

This chain links TRBV2 with TRBJ1-6; D is perhaps TRBD1 (5 bases). Looked up from germline, CDR1 is SNHLY and CDR2 is FYNNEI. The CDR3 is made up of 12 amino acids. V gave up 3 bases and J gave up 10 bases, with 7 bases separating them. CDR3 sequence: CASSEQGSPLHF. The CDR3 DNA reads as TGTGCCAGCAGTGAGCAGGGATCACCCCTCCACTTT. Full variable domain (outside the CDR3, taken from reference TRBV2 and TRBJ1-6): EPEVTQTPSHQVTQMGQEVILRCVPISNHLYFYWYRQILGQKVEFLVSFYNNEISEKSEIFDDQFSVERPDGSNFTLKIRSTKLEDSAMYFCASSEQGSPLHFGNGTRLTVT.

The chain combines TRBV3-1 (or the pseudogene TRBV3-2) with TRBJ1-2; D not certain. The germline V and J ends were trimmed by 0 bases and 8 bases, with 13 bases remaining between them. Germline lookup yields CDR1 LGHDT and CDR2 YNNKEL (reference sequence). There are 14 residues in the CDR3. The CDR3 loop is CASSQEGQEGGYTF. The CDR3 nucleotides are TGTGCCAGCAGCCAAGAAGGTCAGGAAGGAGGCTACACCTTC.

As concerns this clone: Relative to the germline gene, one junction end is altered; a read error may explain this. This chain joins TRBV2 and TRBJ1-1; D is unclear. There are 13 residues in the CDR3. CDR1 is SNHLY and CDR2 is FYNNEI in the germline V gene. CDR3 DNA sequence: TGTGCCAGCAGGGAAGAAGCGGGCACTGAAGCTTTCTTT. Translating it yields CASREEAGTEAFF.

This clone was counted a single time. The rearrangement links TRBV9 to TRBJ2-5, with a tentative D call TRBD2 (6 bases). Trimming left V 3 bases short and J 4 bases short, with 22 bases between. The germline V gene encodes CDR1 SGDLS and CDR2 YYNGEE. CDR3 length: 17 amino acids. CDR3 region: CASSESLGGVGRETQYF. The DNA of the CDR3 is TGTGCCAGCAGCGAATCCTTAGGAGGGGTCGGTCGAGAGACCCAGTACTTC.

This chain links TRBV29-1 with TRBJ2-7; D possibly uses TRBD1 or TRBD2 (5 bases each). Trimming took off 4 bases at V and 3 bases at J, with 7 bases between the two ends. CDR1 and CDR2 (germline): SQVTM, ANQGSEA. The CDR3 is made up of 11 amino acids. The CDR3, as DNA: TGCAGCGTTGGAGGGGACTACGAGCAGTACTTC. Its protein is CSVGGDYEQYF.

The chain has TRBV18 and TRBJ1-2; D is ambiguous. The germline V gene has CDR1 KGHSH and CDR2 LQKENI. The CDR3 totals 17 residues. Trimming left V 3 bases short and J 6 bases short, with 23 bases between. The CDR3 loop is CASSPDPKALLGNGYTF. The CDR3 DNA follows: TGTGCCAGCTCACCCGACCCAAAGGCGTTATTGGGGAATGGCTACACCTTC.

The chain employs TRBV12-5 and TRBJ1-1; 10 nucleotides line up with TRBD1. The germline gives CDR1 LGHNT, CDR2 FRNRAP. The CDR3 spans 15 residues. V trimming: 5 bases; J trimming: 1 base; junction bases outside the gene matches: 4. The CDR3, as DNA: TGTGCTAGTGGTCCTCGGGACAGGGGGAACACTGAAGCTTTCTTT. Its protein is CASGPRDRGNTEAFF.

The chain combines TRBV6-5 with TRBJ1-6; D is possibly TRBD1 (6 bases). Germline lookup yields CDR1 MNHEY and CDR2 SVGAGI. The CDR3 covers 16 residues. Deletions cut 0 bases from V and 2 bases from J, with 8 bases between. CDR3 sequence reads: CASSYSRTAYNSPLHF. The CDR3 DNA reads TGTGCCAGCAGTTACTCGAGGACAGCCTATAATTCACCCCTCCACTTT.

The rearrangement uses TRBV5-1 and TRBJ1-6; D is unresolved. Between the trimmed V and J ends, which lost 0 bases and 4 bases, there was a span of 8 bases. The CDR3 consists of 15 residues. Germline CDR1 and CDR2: SGHRS and YFSETQ. CDR3 DNA sequence: TGCGCCAGCAGCTTGGAGGACCCATATAATTCACCCCTCCACTTT. It codes for CASSLEDPYNSPLHF.

In the case of this clone: The DNA is left out, because the CDR3 cannot be placed on it with certainty; the CDR3 is given as TCRdb lists it. V and J are TRBV6-5 and TRBJ2-7; the table's D call, TRBD2, was not checked against the DNA. Germline assignment: CDR1 MNHEY and CDR2 SVGAGI. The CDR3 comprises 11 residues, both ends counted. CDR3 sequence: CASSSSTGQYF.

The rearrangement uses TRBV10-1 and TRBJ1-5; a weak D match, TRBD1 (5 bases). Germline V gives CDR1 WNHNN, CDR2 SYGVQD (reference sequence). The CDR3 is 13 residues long. Trimming took off 4 bases at V and 4 bases at J, with 8 bases between the two ends. As DNA, the CDR3 is TGCGCCAGCAGTGGGGGGGTGAATCAGCCCCAGCATTTT. As protein: CASSGGVNQPQHF.

In DNA, the CDR3 is TGTGCCAGCAGCCCACAGGGGGACAGGAGGAATTCACCCCTCCACTTT. Its translation is CASSPQGDRRNSPLHF. V usage is TRBV5-8 and J usage is TRBJ1-6; 8 bases map to TRBD1. The CDR3 has 16 amino acids. The germline gives CDR1 SGHTS, CDR2 YDEGEE. Unmatched junction bases numbered 10, after V lost 4 bases and J lost 7 bases. Full variable domain (rest looked up from reference TRBV5-8 and TRBJ1-6): EAGVTQSPTHLIKTRGQQATLRCSPISGHTSVYWYQQALGLGLQFLLWYDEGEERNRGNFPPRFSGRQFPNYSSELNVNALELEDSALYLCASSPQGDRRNSPLHFGNGTRLTVT.